These 15 T cell receptor beta chains were sequenced from one sample in a study of T cells in Graves' hyperthyroidism and ophthalmopathy. RNA transcripts were the template for amplifying TCR beta CDR3 regions. An initial round of RT-PCR targeting the TCR CDR3 relied on the HTBI primer set. In TCRdb, the multiplex PCR reads were re-called with MiXCR into one record per CDR3 protein. The sample contains approximately 600,000 distinct CDR3 sequences, roughly 20% of which appear only once. Sample: blood. The receptors were gathered from a man in his thirties or forties with Graves' ophthalmopathy.

Only a few counts were recorded for this clonotype. The V gene is TRBV20-1, the J gene TRBJ1-5, with D possibly being TRBD1 (5 bases). Germline lookup yields CDR1 DFQATT and CDR2 SNEGSKA (reference sequence). The CDR3 extends over 15 amino acids. V lost 0 bases, J lost 2 bases, and 11 bases lay in between. The CDR3 nucleotides read TGCAGTGCTAGAGAGCCGGGACCGGGCAATCAGCCCCAGCATTTT. Protein sequence: CSAREPGPGNQPQHF.

CDR3 in amino acids: CASSYATSGASTDTQYF. CDR3 bases: TGTGCCAGCAGCTACGCGACTAGCGGCGCTAGCACAGATACGCAGTATTTT. This chain connects TRBV11-2 to TRBJ2-3; the match to TRBD2 covers 9 bases. The CDR3 length is 17 residues. CDR1 SGHAT and CDR2 FQNNGV come from the germline V gene. Unmatched junction bases numbered 8, after V lost 4 bases and J lost 0 bases.

This clonotype was counted many times. This chain uses TRBV13 with TRBJ1-1; tentative D call: TRBD1 (5 bases). Trimming left V 4 bases short and J 11 bases short, with 14 bases between. The CDR3 covers 12 residues. CDR1 PRHDT and CDR2 FYEKMQ come from the germline V gene (reference sequence). As DNA, the CDR3 is TGTGCCAGCAGCTCTGGGGCGATGAGGGCTTTCTTT. Translation gives CASSSGAMRAFF. The full variable domain, in which reference TRBV13 and TRBJ1-1 provide the parts outside the CDR3, is AAGVIQSPRHLIKEKRETATLKCYPIPRHDTVYWYQQGPGQDPQFLISFYEKMQSDKGSIPDRFSAQQFSDYHSELNMSSLELGDSALYFCASSSGAMRAFFGQGTRLTVV.

This rearrangement joins TRBV12-3 or TRBV12-4 to TRBJ1-4; TRBD1 agrees at 9 bases. V was clipped by 6 bases and J by 3 bases; unmatched bases: 2. The CDR3 runs 14 residues. Here the CDR3 DNA reads TGTGCCAGCAGCACAGGGGGCCCTAATGAAAAACTGTTTTTT. The encoded protein is CASSTGGPNEKLFF.

There are a few counts of this clonotype. The chain combines TRBV4-1 with TRBJ1-2, with D possibly TRBD1 on 5 matching bases. CDR1 and CDR2 from the germline V gene are MGHRA and YSYEKL. This CDR3 region has 15 residues. V lost 4 bases and J 4 bases, leaving 16 bases between the germline ends. The CDR3 here is CASSPGLGGSYGYTF. DNA for the CDR3: TGCGCCAGCAGCCCGGGTCTCGGGGGGTCCTATGGCTACACCTTC.

With respect to this clonotype: This may stem from a read error, because a much larger clone lies one nucleotide away. V is TRBV28 and J is TRBJ2-5; D is perhaps TRBD1 (6 bases). The germline gives CDR1 MDHEN, CDR2 SYDVKM. The CDR3 spans 14 residues. The germline V and J ends were trimmed by 0 bases and 7 bases, with 12 bases remaining between them. Written as DNA, the CDR3 is TGTGCCAGCAGTTTATGGGGGGACAACCCGACCCAGTACTTC. Protein product: CASSLWGDNPTQYF.

In its sample, this clonotype was seen a few times. The chain joins TRBV28 to TRBJ2-5; 13 bases align to TRBD2. The CDR3 totals 18 residues. J was trimmed by 4 bases and V by 6 bases; bases with no gene match: 14. Germline-derived CDR1 and CDR2 are MDHEN and SYDVKM. Here the CDR3 DNA reads TGTGCCAGCAGCCTTGGGACTAGCGGGATTAAGGGGAGAGAGACCCAGTACTTC. This gives the protein CASSLGTSGIKGRETQYF.

This clonotype was counted only a few times. This rearrangement joins TRBV10-3 to TRBJ2-7, with D maybe TRBD2 (7 bases). The CDR3 runs to 19 residues. Trimming removed 5 bases from V and 3 bases from J, with 29 bases in between. The germline V gene has CDR1 ENHRY and CDR2 SYGVKD. DNA of the CDR3: TGTGCCATCAGTAAGAGCTGGGGCAGGGGAGGGGACGGGAGCTACGAGCAGTACTTC. It specifies CAISKSWGRGGDGSYEQYF.

This clonotype was observed a handful of times. The rearrangement links TRBV6-1 to TRBJ2-5; D uncertain. Per germline, CDR1 MNHNS and CDR2 SASEGT. With 6 bases removed from V and 7 bases from J, the gap between germline ends came to 24 bases. The CDR3 is made up of 16 amino acids. The CDR3 loop reads CASSDRARLVEVTQYF. CDR3 nucleotides: TGTGCCAGCAGCGACCGGGCAAGGCTCGTAGAGGTGACCCAGTACTTC.

The V gene is TRBV12-3 or TRBV12-4, the J gene TRBJ2-5; 11 nucleotides line up with TRBD2. This CDR3 has 16 residues. V lost 1 base, J lost 3 bases, and 4 bases stayed unmatched. DNA of the CDR3: TGTGCCAGCAGTTTAGGGGAGGGACTAGCGGAAGAGACCCAGTACTTC. Amino acid sequence: CASSLGEGLAEETQYF.

This clonotype was observed many times. The J gene is TRBJ2-5, the V gene TRBV11-2, with 13 nucleotides matching TRBD2. Germline values: CDR1 SGHAT, CDR2 FQNNGV. This CDR3 is built from 16 residues. Trimming at V came to 5 bases and at J to 1 base, leaving 4 bases not matched to a gene. This CDR3 reads CASSQTSGRAQETQYF. CDR3 DNA sequence: TGTGCCAGCAGCCAAACTAGCGGGAGGGCCCAAGAGACCCAGTACTTC.

The rearrangement joins TRBV7-9 to TRBJ2-5; D unresolved. This CDR3 comprises 14 residues. The germline V and J ends were trimmed by 5 bases and 5 bases, with 15 bases remaining between them. From germline, CDR1 is SEHNR and CDR2 FQNEAQ (reference sequence). The CDR3 sequence: CASSPREKRETQYF. CDR3 nucleotides: TGTGCCAGCAGCCCCCGAGAAAAACGGGAGACCCAGTACTTC.

In its sample, this clonotype was seen a few times. The chain links TRBV27 to TRBJ2-2; 7 bases are a match to TRBD2. Per the germline V gene, CDR1 is MNHEY and CDR2 is SMNVEV (reference sequence). The CDR3 contains 14 residues. V dropped 6 bases and J dropped 0; count of bases not matched to a gene: 1. The CDR3: CASRGTTNTGELFF. CDR3 bases: TGTGCCAGCAGGGGGACTACGAACACCGGGGAGCTGTTTTTT.

This clonotype has just a few counts. The rearrangement links TRBV11-3 to TRBJ2-2, with D possibly matching TRBD1 (6 bases). Trimming took off 1 base at V and 2 bases at J, with 14 bases between the two ends. From germline, CDR1 is SGHNT and CDR2 YENEEA. The CDR3 contains 17 residues. CDR3 sequence reads: CASSLGGLAENTGELFF. For the CDR3, the DNA is TGTGCCAGCAGCTTAGGGGGGCTAGCCGAAAACACCGGGGAGCTGTTTTTT.

This clonotype occurred a few times. This chain uses TRBV6-5 with TRBJ1-2; D perhaps matches TRBD1 (5 bases). This CDR3 comprises 18 residues. Trimming pared 0 bases from V and 8 bases from J, leaving 25 bases between. CDR1 and CDR2 from the germline V gene are MNHEY and SVGAGI. The CDR3 loop is CASSYSETPGGIERGYTF. In nucleotides, the CDR3 is TGTGCCAGCAGTTACTCGGAGACCCCGGGGGGAATAGAGAGAGGCTACACCTTC.